This passage covers 17 T cell receptor beta chains from one sample sequenced in a study of T cells in Graves' hyperthyroidism and ophthalmopathy. Researchers amplified the TCR beta CDR3 regions from RNA transcripts. The study used the HTBI primer set for a first-round RT-PCR of the TCR CDR3. TCRdb independently ran MiXCR on the multiplex PCR reads; one entry per CDR3 protein. Of 600,000 to 650,000 distinct CDR3 sequences in the sample, 15% to 20% were seen once. Sequenced sample: blood. All receptors derive from a woman aged 25 to 39 with Graves' hyperthyroidism.

There are a few counts of this clonotype. The chain has TRBV20-1 and TRBJ2-7; D is unresolved. Germline V gene sequence: CDR1 DFQATT, CDR2 SNEGSKA (reference sequence). V was pared by 0 bases and J by 0 bases, with 15 bases between. The CDR3 consists of 16 residues. The chain's CDR3 is CSARDHSGVYSYEQYF. CDR3 coding DNA: TGCAGTGCTAGAGATCATTCAGGAGTCTACTCCTACGAGCAGTACTTC.

This clonotype was observed at least ten times. This chain links TRBV6-2 or TRBV6-3 with TRBJ2-1, with unresolved D. The CDR3 contains 16 residues. Germline-derived CDR1 and CDR2 are MNHEY and SVGEGT. The ends were cut back, 0 bases at V and 6 bases at J, with 15 bases in the middle. CDR3 loop: CASSYSSLVLSNEQFF. The CDR3 nucleotides are TGTGCCAGCAGTTACTCGAGTCTAGTTTTGAGCAATGAGCAGTTCTTC.

The rearrangement joins TRBV20-1 to TRBJ1-4, with a weak D call TRBD1 (5 bases). Deletions cut 5 bases from V and 8 bases from J, with 24 bases between. CDR3 length: 16 amino acids. Germline V gene sequence: CDR1 DFQATT, CDR2 SNEGSKA (reference sequence). The CDR3 region has the DNA TGCAGTGCTGCTCCGGCGGGTGAGGGGTTAGGAGAAAAACTGTTTTTT. Residues: CSAAPAGEGLGEKLFF.

This clonotype was detected many times. The V gene is TRBV28, the J gene TRBJ2-7; D unclear. CDR1 is MDHEN, CDR2 SYDVKM, per germline. This CDR3 is built from 14 residues. Trimming took 1 base from V and 3 from J, leaving 10 bases between them. CDR3 DNA sequence: TGTGCCAGCAGTTTATTTGGACCCAACTACGAGCAGTACTTC. Translating gives CASSLFGPNYEQYF.

This chain joins TRBV6-1 and TRBJ2-5, with TRBD1 as a possible D gene (6 bases). Trimming removed 5 bases from V and 0 bases from J, with 16 bases in between. Looked up from germline, CDR1 is MNHNS and CDR2 is SASEGT. The CDR3 runs to 16 residues. The CDR3 spells CASSRQAEPYQETQYF. As DNA, the CDR3 is TGTGCCAGCAGTAGACAGGCAGAGCCGTACCAAGAGACCCAGTACTTC.

The rearrangement links TRBV29-1 to TRBJ1-2; D possibly corresponds to TRBD1 (5 bases). Trimming took 6 bases from V and 2 from J, leaving 13 bases between them. The V gene's germline CDR1 is SQVTM and CDR2 ANQGSEA. The CDR3 has 13 residues. CDR3 bases: TGCAGCGTAGGGACCTCGGGGAACTATGGCTACACCTTC. This encodes CSVGTSGNYGYTF. The whole variable domain, remainder taken from reference TRBV29-1 and TRBJ1-2, is SAVISQKPSRDICQRGTSLTIQCQVDSQVTMMFWYRQQPGQSLTLIATANQGSEATYESGFVIDKFPISRPNLTFSTLTVSNMSPEDSSIYLCSVGTSGNYGYTFGSGTRLTVV.

Details on this clonotype: A much larger clone sits a single nucleotide away, making a read error possible. CDR3 nucleotides: TGTGCCAGCAGTGAAGCTAGCGGGAGGGCGACCCAGTACTTC. Encoded protein: CASSEASGRATQYF. The V call is TRBV6-1, the J call TRBJ2-5, with 11 bases aligning to TRBD2. Germline V gene sequence: CDR1 MNHNS, CDR2 SASEGT. The CDR3 covers 14 residues. After removal of 0 bases from V and 7 bases from J, the junction contained 1 base not matched to a gene.

This clonotype showed up many times. The CDR3 DNA is TGCAGTGCTAGCCTCTACAGGGGCCCCTCCTACGAGCAGTACTTC. Amino acid sequence: CSASLYRGPSYEQYF. The chain uses TRBV20-1 and TRBJ2-7; 7 positions match TRBD1. V lost 3 bases to trimming and J lost 0 bases; unmatched junction nucleotides: 8. Germline V lookup: CDR1 DFQATT, CDR2 SNEGSKA (reference sequence). CDR3 length: 15 amino acids.

This clonotype was recorded at least ten times. The rearrangement joins TRBV7-9 to TRBJ1-2; 10 positions match TRBD1. The J segment lost 4 bases and the V segment lost 4 bases, leaving 15 bases of the junction unmatched. Germline V lookup: CDR1 SEHNR, CDR2 FQNEAQ (reference sequence). The CDR3 loop spans 18 amino acids. The CDR3 nucleotides are TGTGCCAGCAGCTCGACCCTCCTTAGGACAGGGGGGAGCTATGGCTACACCTTC. Protein product: CASSSTLLRTGGSYGYTF.

The chain couples TRBV7-2 to TRBJ1-5, with a tentative D call TRBD1 (5 bases). The CDR3 has 16 residues. V lost 1 base, J lost 2 bases, and 12 bases lay in between. Germline lookup yields CDR1 SGHTA and CDR2 FQGNSA. CDR3 bases: TGTGCCAGCAGCTTAGTCGGGGGTGGGGGCAATCAGCCCCAGCATTTT. As protein: CASSLVGGGGNQPQHF.

This clonotype showed up many times. The chain joins TRBV28 to TRBJ2-3; D unresolved. V lost 5 bases, J lost 7 bases, and 13 bases lay in between. Germline loops: CDR1 MDHEN, CDR2 SYDVKM. This CDR3 has 13 residues. CDR3 in DNA: TGTGCCAGCAGTCCCCCGGTTACATATACGCAGTATTTT. Amino acids: CASSPPVTYTQYF.

This clonotype was recorded at least ten times. The J gene is TRBJ2-5, the V gene TRBV11-2; TRBD2 agrees at 9 bases. The length of the CDR3 is 15 residues. Germline V gene lookup returns CDR1 SGHAT and CDR2 FQNNGV. V shed 5 bases, J shed 2 bases, and the junction held 6 bases outside the gene matches. The CDR3 protein is CASSGISGSQETQYF. The CDR3 DNA reads as TGTGCCAGCAGCGGGATTAGCGGGAGTCAAGAGACCCAGTACTTC. Using reference TRBV11-2 and TRBJ2-5 for the parts outside the CDR3, the full variable domain is EAGVAQSPRYKIIEKRQSVAFWCNPISGHATLYWYQQILGQGPKLLIQFQNNGVVDDSQLPKDRFSAERLKGVDSTLKIQPAKLEDSAVYLCASSGISGSQETQYFGPGTRLLVL.

This clonotype was counted a few times. The chain uses TRBV3-1 and TRBJ2-7; D possibly uses TRBD1 or TRBD2 (5 bases each). Germline assignment: CDR1 LGHDT and CDR2 YNNKEL (reference sequence). This CDR3 has 15 amino acids. Trimming removed 1 base at V and 6 bases at J, with 16 bases between. In nucleotides, the CDR3 is TGTGCCAGCAGCCAAGTGATAGGGACCCAGGGCGAGCAGTACTTC. This codes for CASSQVIGTQGEQYF.

This clonotype was counted between two and nine times. The CDR3 loop reads CASSQGSGTTYGYTF. The CDR3 DNA is TGTGCCAGCAGCCAGGGCTCCGGGACCACCTATGGCTACACCTTC. The chain employs TRBV14 and TRBJ1-2, with a possible D match to TRBD1 (5 bases). The germline V gene encodes CDR1 SGHDN and CDR2 FVKESK. CDR3 length: 15 amino acids. Trimming pared 3 bases from V and 4 bases from J, leaving 15 bases between.

This clonotype appeared many times. This chain connects TRBV11-3 to TRBJ2-3; 7 bases fit TRBD2. Germline CDR1 is SGHNT and CDR2 is YENEEA. The CDR3 has 16 amino acids. Trimming removed 5 bases from V and 1 base from J; junction bases left unmatched: 9. The CDR3, as DNA: TGTGCCAGCAGCCATAGGACGGCGGGAGGCACAGATACGCAGTATTTT. Its protein product is CASSHRTAGGTDTQYF.

The chain recombines TRBV20-1 with TRBJ2-7, with 16 nucleotides matching TRBD2. CDR1 is DFQATT, CDR2 SNEGSKA, per germline (reference sequence). The CDR3 runs 16 residues. V was pared by 3 bases and J by 5 bases, with 7 bases of the junction left unmatched. The CDR3 loop reads CSARGTSGRAGNEQYF. The CDR3 coding sequence is TGCAGTGCTAGGGGGACTAGCGGGAGGGCCGGGAACGAGCAGTACTTC.

The chain couples TRBV27 to TRBJ2-1, with TRBD2 identical over 9 bases. The CDR3 totals 16 residues. The germline CDR1 and CDR2 sequences are MNHEY and SMNVEV (reference sequence). V trimming: 4 bases; J trimming: 2 bases; junction bases outside the gene matches: 6. CDR3 sequence (DNA): TGTGCCAGCAGTTCCGCACTAGCGGGCCCCTACAATGAGCAGTTCTTC. Translating it yields CASSSALAGPYNEQFF.